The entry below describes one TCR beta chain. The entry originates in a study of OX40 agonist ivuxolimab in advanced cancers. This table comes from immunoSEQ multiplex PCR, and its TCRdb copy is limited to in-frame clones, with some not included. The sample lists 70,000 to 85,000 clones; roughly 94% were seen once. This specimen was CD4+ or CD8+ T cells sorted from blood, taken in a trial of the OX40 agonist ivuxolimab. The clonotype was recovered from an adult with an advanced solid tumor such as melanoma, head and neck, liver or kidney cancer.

CDR3 residues: CASIPDRVVSGNTIYF. The CDR3 region has the DNA TGTGCCAGCATCCCGGACAGGGTAGTATCTGGAAACACCATATATTTT. The chain combines TRBV21-1 with TRBJ1-3; the D call in the table, TRBD1, was not verified against the DNA. TRBV21-1 is annotated as a pseudogene. The CDR3 sequence is 16 residues long.